What follows describes a single TCR beta chain. Its antigen is not identified. The data derive from a study of T cells after posttransplantation cyclophosphamide. Regarding the study as a whole: After PTCy, TRB diversity resembled that of CNI/methotrexate controls. Blood and skin or GI T cell repertoires showed limited TRB overlap.

Germline CDR1 SGDLS, CDR2 YYNGEE. This CDR3 is built from 17 residues. The V segment lost 3 bases and the J segment 1 base; nucleotides outside the gene matches: 8. This table comes from immunoSEQ multiplex PCR, and its TCRdb copy is limited to in-frame clones, with some not included. The sample includes 3,000 to 4,000 clones, around three quarters seen only once; the top ten take roughly a fifth. Peripheral blood was collected from the related graft donor on the marrow donation day. Sequences were obtained from memory CD8+ T cells sorted from blood. This chain links TRBV9 with TRBJ2-2; 8 bases line up with TRBD2. The sequence derives from an older woman in good health, CMV-negative, and a related stem cell transplant donor. CDR3 DNA sequence: TGTGCCAGCAGCGCTCATCCCGGGGGGGAGAACACCGGGGAGCTGTTTTTT. It yields the protein CASSAHPGGENTGELFF. The full variable domain, in which reference TRBV9 and TRBJ2-2 provide the parts outside the CDR3, is DSGVTQTPKHLITATGQRVTLRCSPRSGDLSVYWYQQSLDQGLQFLIQYYNGEERAKGNILERFSAQQFPDLHSELNLSSLELGDSALYFCASSAHPGGENTGELFFGEGSRLTVL.